The 6 T cell receptor beta chains presented below share a single source sample, sequenced in a study of cytotoxic CD8 clonotypes in ibrutinib-treated CLL. This table comes from immunoSEQ multiplex PCR, and its TCRdb copy is limited to in-frame clones, with some not included. The table includes about 97,000 clones, almost 80% detected once. The specimen comprised PBMCs, sampled after 12 months of ibrutinib treatment. These TCRs come from a human donor with chronic lymphocytic leukemia.

This chain uses TRBV9 with TRBJ2-7, with 8 bases matching TRBD1. The CDR3 spans 15 residues. The V gene end was trimmed by 4 bases and the J gene end by 0 bases; junction bases not matched to a gene: 6. Germline CDR1 SGDLS, CDR2 YYNGEE. The CDR3: CASSPRTGISYEQYF. CDR3 DNA: TGTGCCAGCAGCCCTAGGACAGGGATCTCCTACGAGCAGTACTTC. The full variable domain, in which reference TRBV9 and TRBJ2-7 provide the parts outside the CDR3, is DSGVTQTPKHLITATGQRVTLRCSPRSGDLSVYWYQQSLDQGLQFLIQYYNGEERAKGNILERFSAQQFPDLHSELNLSSLELGDSALYFCASSPRTGISYEQYFGPGTRLTVT.

The chain recombines TRBV19 with TRBJ2-6, with 9 bases fitting TRBD1. This CDR3 spans 17 amino acids. The V and J ends lost 5 bases and 3 bases, in that order; junction bases with no gene match: 8. The germline gives CDR1 LNHDA, CDR2 SQIVND (reference sequence). The CDR3 sequence is CASSRTRDRVGANVLTF. The CDR3 DNA reads TGTGCCAGTAGTCGCACCCGGGACAGGGTTGGGGCCAACGTCCTGACTTTC.

This clone was recorded once. The chain is built from TRBV18 and TRBJ2-5; D uncertain. V dropped 6 bases and J dropped 5 bases, with 7 bases sitting between them. CDR3 size: 11 residues. Germline V lookup: CDR1 KGHSH, CDR2 LQKENI. The CDR3 spells CASSSYETQYF. In nucleotides, the CDR3 is TGTGCCAGCTCCTCTTATGAGACCCAGTACTTC.

The chain employs TRBV6-5 and TRBJ1-5; weak D call: TRBD1 (6 bases). V was trimmed by 6 bases and J by 4 bases, leaving 13 bases between them. The CDR3 runs to 14 residues. Germline loops: CDR1 MNHEY, CDR2 SVGAGI. CDR3: CASRHREGNQPQHF. The CDR3 DNA sequence: TGTGCCAGCAGACACAGGGAGGGTAATCAGCCCCAGCATTTT.

The chain combines TRBV19 with TRBJ1-5, with D perhaps matching TRBD1 (6 bases). Per the germline V gene, CDR1 is LNHDA and CDR2 is SQIVND (reference sequence). Deletions cut 7 bases from V and 3 bases from J, with 13 bases between. The CDR3 length is 14 residues. CDR3 DNA sequence: TGTGCCAGTAAGGACAGCAGAGTCAATCAGCCCCAGCATTTT. Translation: CASKDSRVNQPQHF. The complete variable domain, with remaining parts taken from reference TRBV19 and TRBJ1-5, reads DGGITQSPKYLFRKEGQNVTLSCEQNLNHDAMYWYRQDPGQGLRLIYYSQIVNDFQKGDIAEGYSVSREKKESFPLTVTSAQKNPTAFYLCASKDSRVNQPQHFGDGTRLSIL.

The genes are TRBV5-1 and TRBJ1-1; 7 bases map to TRBD1. Germline-derived CDR1 and CDR2 are SGHRS and YFSETQ. The CDR3 length is 13 residues. V was pared by 2 bases and J by 5 bases, with 3 bases of the junction left unmatched. The CDR3 DNA sequence: TGCGCCAGCAGCTTTGAGGGGGCAACTGAAGCTTTCTTT. It is translated as CASSFEGATEAFF.